Sequencing of this T cell receptor (beta chain) was carried out in a study of T-cell reconstitution after alpha-beta-depleted transplantation in children. It was with unique molecular identifiers that the TCRbeta library was prepared. TCRdb recomputed calls from the PCR reads with MiXCR, one row per CDR3 protein. The sample gives 40,000 to 55,000 distinct CDR3 sequences, about 10% of which show up once; roughly 29% is in the top ten. The study, taken as a whole, reports: Some patients owed their high day-60 TCRbeta diversity to surviving recipient T cells and thymic progenitors. When one year had passed after transplant, most T-cell counts and diversity came from newly produced T cells. Alpha-beta T cells present about two months after transplant were reported to originate from several hundred expanded graft clones.

This clonotype was observed many times. Its matching antigen is unknown. The sequence came from a male patient aged 2-15 years who had a stem cell transplant for chronic granulomatous disease, so the T cells may come from the graft donor. The sample consisted of PBMCs, mostly from graft donor cells, taken 60 days after TCRalphabeta/CD19-depleted stem cell transplant.

The CDR3 here is CASSPWGGGSSYNEQFF. The CDR3 DNA reads as TGTGCCAGCAGCCCGTGGGGGGGCGGGAGCTCCTACAATGAGCAGTTCTTC. The rearrangement links TRBV7-2 to TRBJ2-1, with D tentatively TRBD2 (7 bases). Between the trimmed V and J ends, which lost 5 bases and 0 bases, there was a span of 17 bases. Germline-derived CDR1 and CDR2 are SGHTA and FQGNSA. This CDR3 has 17 amino acids.